This section outlines one TCR beta chain sequence together with its context. Its antigen is unidentified. The data originate from a study of cytomegalovirus exposure and HLA in healthy donors. The PCR used 60 Vbeta and 13 Jbeta primers. Assay: immunoSEQ multiplex PCR; the TCRdb copy retains only in-frame clones and omits some. The table has about 110,000 clones, about four fifths seen once; the top ten hold roughly a fifth. Germline V gene sequence: CDR1 GTSNPN, CDR2 SVGIG (reference sequence). V was cut by 4 bases and J by 6 bases, with 16 bases left in between. This CDR3 is built from 14 residues. Whole-study findings and limits: Follow-up analysis later connected one missense variant in DCLRE1C with trimming of TCR beta V- and J-genes.

Sequencing was performed on PBMCs. The chain couples TRBV30 to TRBJ1-5; D perhaps matches TRBD1 (6 bases). This sequence was found in a man aged 30-40 years in good health and CMV-seropositive. The CDR3 spells CAWNGGQLSQPQHF. CDR3 DNA: TGTGCCTGGAACGGGGGGCAGTTGAGTCAGCCCCAGCATTTT.